This T cell receptor (beta chain) was recovered during a study of blood T cell repertoires in COVID-19. The wider study: Samples of COVID-19 (acute and convalescent) were obtained from the United States, Italy and Spain. Sample material is recorded as cDNA or gDNA derived from T cells, B-cell-depleted T cells, or PBMCs.

J was trimmed by 1 base and V by 5 bases; bases with no gene match: 4. Germline values: CDR1 MNHEY, CDR2 SVGAGI. The CDR3 is 14 residues long. Seattle cases were enrolled at active infection and followed longitudinally. Per the authors' pipeline: How many nucleated cells were present was estimated from reference gene primer amplification. The protocol was immunoSEQ multiplex PCR, while the TCRdb copy is restricted to in-frame clones and leaves out a portion. The DNA gave D and trimming, while V, J and clone size come from that table. Of 350,000 or so clones listed, around 87% are singletons. This sequence was found in a woman aged 25 to 45 with COVID-19, enrolled during active disease. Sequenced: peripheral blood. V and J are TRBV6-5 and TRBJ2-5; 7 positions match TRBD1. The CDR3 bases are TGTGCCAGCAGTCCAGGGACAGTCCAAGAGACCCAGTACTTC. It specifies CASSPGTVQETQYF.